The sequence of this T cell receptor beta chain was determined in a study of patients and donors after allogeneic stem cell transplantation. This CDR3 region has 16 residues. CDR1 is SGHRS, CDR2 YFSETQ, per germline. V shed 4 bases, J shed 0 bases, and the junction held 6 bases outside the gene matches. TCRdb redid the calling of the RT-PCR reads with MiXCR, one entry per CDR3 protein. The sample includes about 960,000 distinct CDR3 sequences, 18% seen only once; the top ten take 6%. Sample: blood, either unsorted or a sorted T cell fraction (not recorded which). The sequence was obtained from a human donor who was either an allogeneic HSCT recipient or a stem cell or donor lymphocyte infusion donor (not recorded which). It is not recorded whose cells these are; they may come from a transplant donor. This rearrangement joins TRBV5-1 to TRBJ2-2; 7 bases are a match to TRBD2. The CDR3 region has the DNA TGCGCCAGCAGCAGCACTAGCGTTTCGAACACCGGGGAGCTGTTTTTT. As protein: CASSSTSVSNTGELFF.